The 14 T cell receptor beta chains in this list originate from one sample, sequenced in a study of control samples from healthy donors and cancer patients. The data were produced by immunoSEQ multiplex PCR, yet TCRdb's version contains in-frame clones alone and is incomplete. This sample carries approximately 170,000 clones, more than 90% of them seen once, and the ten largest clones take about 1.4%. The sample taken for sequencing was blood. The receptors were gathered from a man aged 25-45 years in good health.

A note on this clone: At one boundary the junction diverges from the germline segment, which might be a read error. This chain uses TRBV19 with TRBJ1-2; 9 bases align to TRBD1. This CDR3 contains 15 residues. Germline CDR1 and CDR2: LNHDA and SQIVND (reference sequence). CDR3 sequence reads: CASSIGQGEYYGYTF. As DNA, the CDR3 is TGTGCCAGTAGTATAGGACAGGGGGAATACTACGGCTACACCTTC.

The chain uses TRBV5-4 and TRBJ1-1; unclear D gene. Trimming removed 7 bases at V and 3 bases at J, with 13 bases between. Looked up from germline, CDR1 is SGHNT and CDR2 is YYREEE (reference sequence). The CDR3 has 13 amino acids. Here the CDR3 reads CASPYLGDTEAFF. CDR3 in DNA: TGTGCCAGCCCTTATTTGGGAGACACTGAAGCTTTCTTT. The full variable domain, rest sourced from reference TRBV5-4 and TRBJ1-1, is ETGVTQSPTHLIKTRGQQVTLRCSSQSGHNTVSWYQQALGQGPQFIFQYYREEENGRGNFPPRFSGLQFPNYSSELNVNALELDDSALYLCASPYLGDTEAFFGQGTRLTVV.

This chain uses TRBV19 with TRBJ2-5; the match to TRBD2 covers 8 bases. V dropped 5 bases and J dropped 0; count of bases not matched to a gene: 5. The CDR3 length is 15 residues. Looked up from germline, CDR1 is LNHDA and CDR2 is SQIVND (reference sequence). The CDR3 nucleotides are TGTGCCAGTAGTGGGGGCGGGGGGTACCAAGAGACCCAGTACTTC. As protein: CASSGGGGYQETQYF.

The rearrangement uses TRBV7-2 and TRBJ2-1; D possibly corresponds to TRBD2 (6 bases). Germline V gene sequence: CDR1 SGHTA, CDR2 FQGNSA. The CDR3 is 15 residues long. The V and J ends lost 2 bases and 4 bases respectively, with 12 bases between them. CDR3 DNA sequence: TGTGCCAGCAGCTTACTCGGGGGAGGATACAATGAGCAGTTCTTC. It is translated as CASSLLGGGYNEQFF. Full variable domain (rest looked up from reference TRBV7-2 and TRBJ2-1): GAGVSQSPSNKVTEKGKDVELRCDPISGHTALYWYRQSLGQGLEFLIYFQGNSAPDKSGLPSDRFSAERTGGSVSTLTIQRTQQEDSAVYLCASSLLGGGYNEQFFGPGTRLTVL.

CDR3 sequence: CASSLESGPQPQHF. In DNA form, the CDR3 reads TGTGCCAGCAGCTTAGAATCGGGCCCCCAGCCCCAGCATTTT. V and J are TRBV7-2 and TRBJ1-5; D ambiguous. The V end was cut by 1 base, the J end by 7 bases, with 11 bases between. Germline V gives CDR1 SGHTA, CDR2 FQGNSA. CDR3 length: 14 amino acids.

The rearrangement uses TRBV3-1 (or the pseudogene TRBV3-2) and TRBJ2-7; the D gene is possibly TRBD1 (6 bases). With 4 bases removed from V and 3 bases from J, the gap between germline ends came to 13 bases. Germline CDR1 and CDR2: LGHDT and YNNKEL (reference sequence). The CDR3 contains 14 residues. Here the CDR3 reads CASSLIRGGYEQYF. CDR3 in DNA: TGTGCCAGCAGCCTCATTAGAGGGGGCTACGAGCAGTACTTC.

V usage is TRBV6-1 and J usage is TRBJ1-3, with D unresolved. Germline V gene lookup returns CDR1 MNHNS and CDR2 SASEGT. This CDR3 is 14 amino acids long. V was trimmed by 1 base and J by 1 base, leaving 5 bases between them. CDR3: CASSEVRSGNTIYF. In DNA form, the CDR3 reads TGTGCCAGCAGTGAAGTGAGGTCTGGAAACACCATATATTTT.

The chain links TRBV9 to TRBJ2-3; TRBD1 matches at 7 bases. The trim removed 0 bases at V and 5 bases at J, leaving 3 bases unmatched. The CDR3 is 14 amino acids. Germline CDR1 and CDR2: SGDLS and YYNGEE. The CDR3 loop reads CASSVVSGGDTQYF. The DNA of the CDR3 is TGTGCCAGCAGCGTAGTGTCAGGGGGAGATACGCAGTATTTT.

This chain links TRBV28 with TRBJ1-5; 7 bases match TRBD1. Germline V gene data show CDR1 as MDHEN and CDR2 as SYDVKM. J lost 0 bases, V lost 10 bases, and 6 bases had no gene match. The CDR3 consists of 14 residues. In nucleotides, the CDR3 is TGTGCCACCATGGGACAGATTAGCAATCAGCCCCAGCATTTT. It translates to CATMGQISNQPQHF.

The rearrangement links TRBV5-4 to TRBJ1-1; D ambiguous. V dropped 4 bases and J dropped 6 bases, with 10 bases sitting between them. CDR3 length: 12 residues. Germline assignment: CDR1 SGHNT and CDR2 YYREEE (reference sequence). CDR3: CASSPRGAEAFF. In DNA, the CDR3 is TGTGCCAGCAGCCCCCGCGGGGCTGAAGCTTTCTTT.

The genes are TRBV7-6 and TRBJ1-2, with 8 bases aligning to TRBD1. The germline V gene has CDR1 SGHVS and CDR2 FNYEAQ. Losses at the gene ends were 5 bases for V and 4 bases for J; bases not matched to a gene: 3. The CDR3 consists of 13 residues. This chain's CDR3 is CASSRQGTYGYTF. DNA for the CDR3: TGTGCCAGCAGCCGACAGGGGACCTATGGCTACACCTTC. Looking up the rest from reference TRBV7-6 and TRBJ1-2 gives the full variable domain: GAGVSQSPRYKVTKRGQDVALRCDPISGHVSLYWYRQALGQGPEFLTYFNYEAQQDKSGLPNDRFSAERPEGSISTLTIQRTEQRDSAMYRCASSRQGTYGYTFGSGTRLTVV.

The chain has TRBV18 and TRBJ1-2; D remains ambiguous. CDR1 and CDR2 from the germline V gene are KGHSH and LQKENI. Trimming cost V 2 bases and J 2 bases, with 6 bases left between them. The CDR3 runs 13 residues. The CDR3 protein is CASSPAENYGYTF. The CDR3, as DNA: TGTGCCAGCTCACCAGCGGAAAACTATGGCTACACCTTC. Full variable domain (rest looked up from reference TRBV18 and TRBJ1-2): NAGVMQNPRHLVRRRGQEARLRCSPMKGHSHVYWYRQLPEEGLKFMVYLQKENIIDESGMPKERFSAEFPKEGPSILRIQQVVRGDSAAYFCASSPAENYGYTFGSGTRLTVV.

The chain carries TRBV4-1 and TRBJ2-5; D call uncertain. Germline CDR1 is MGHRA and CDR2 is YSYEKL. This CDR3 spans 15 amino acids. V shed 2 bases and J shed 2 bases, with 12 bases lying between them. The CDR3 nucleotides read TGCGCCAGCAGCCAAACTATAATAGATCAAGAGACCCAGTACTTC. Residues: CASSQTIIDQETQYF.

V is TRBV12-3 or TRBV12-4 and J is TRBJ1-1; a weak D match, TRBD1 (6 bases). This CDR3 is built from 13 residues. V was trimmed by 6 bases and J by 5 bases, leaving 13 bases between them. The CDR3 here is CASRFTGRTEAFF. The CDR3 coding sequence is TGTGCCAGCAGATTTACAGGGAGAACTGAAGCTTTCTTT.